These T cell receptor beta chains were read from a single sample in a study of T cells in Graves' hyperthyroidism and ophthalmopathy. TCRdb reanalysed the multiplex PCR reads using MiXCR and keeps one entry per CDR3 protein. The sample has approximately 740,000 distinct CDR3 sequences, 11% to 15% seen once; the top ten hold about a tenth. Sequences were obtained from blood. These receptors all come from a woman under 30 with Graves' hyperthyroidism. The CDR3 runs from the conserved cysteine through the conserved F or W.

CSARPLAGPNTGELFF,TRBV20-1,TRBJ2-2
CASSEWDNTDTQYF,TRBV9,TRBJ2-3
CAWSLPLPETQYF,TRBV30,TRBJ2-5
CASSGAGYGQPQHF,TRBV5-4,TRBJ1-5
CASSARTGTNYEQYF,TRBV9,TRBJ2-7
CAWSVGLTQYF,TRBV30,TRBJ2-3
CASSLNLQGLVSGYTF,TRBV6-1,TRBJ1-2
CASGPSGGQNTGELFF,TRBV12-5,TRBJ2-2
CAISERGTGANQPQHF,TRBV10-3,TRBJ1-5
CASSQVGGSRGYTF,TRBV4-1,TRBJ1-2
CSVGGGRGETQYF,TRBV29-1,TRBJ2-5
CASSLNGATNEQFF,TRBV5-1,TRBJ2-1
CASSGWIAKSDYGYTF,TRBV4-3,TRBJ1-2
CASSDPWRGYTF,TRBV7-3,TRBJ1-2
CASSLWTSGIDEQFF,TRBV11-3,TRBJ2-1
CASSESAGFYNEQFF,TRBV5-1,TRBJ2-1